The 30 T cell receptor beta chains below were found in one sample sequenced in a study of PD-L1 blockade in urothelial cancer. Described time point: pretreatment peripheral blood. Only in-frame clones appear in the TCRdb table, and some are missing; sequencing was by immunoSEQ multiplex PCR. The sample shows just under 65,000 clones, roughly four fifths of them seen only once. The specimen comprised PBMCs, sampled around atezolizumab (anti-PD-L1) treatment. The receptors here all came from a man in his 70s with urothelial cancer.

The chain employs TRBV11-3 and TRBJ1-5; TRBD1 is a possible D gene (5 bases). This CDR3 has 13 amino acids. With 5 bases removed from V and 4 bases from J, the gap between germline ends came to 9 bases. Germline CDR1 SGHNT, CDR2 YENEEA. The CDR3, as DNA: TGTGCCAGCAGCGCAGGGCCGAATCAGCCCCAGCATTTT. Protein sequence: CASSAGPNQPQHF. The variable domain in full, completed from reference TRBV11-3 and TRBJ1-5, reads EAGVVQSPRYKIIEKKQPVAFWCNPISGHNTLYWYLQNLGQGPELLIRYENEEAVDDSQLPKDRFSAERLKGVDSTLKIQPAELGDSAVYLCASSAGPNQPQHFGDGTRLSIL.

The rearrangement links TRBV7-7 to TRBJ2-3; possibly TRBD1 for D (5 bases). From germline, CDR1 is SSHAT and CDR2 FNYEAQ (reference sequence). V shed 5 bases and J shed 2 bases, with 8 bases lying between them. The CDR3 length is 13 residues. CDR3 sequence: CASSAGPTDTQYF. The CDR3, as DNA: TGTGCCAGCAGCGCAGGGCCCACAGATACGCAGTATTTT.

J is TRBJ1-1 and V is TRBV29-1; the match to TRBD1 covers 7 bases. This CDR3 contains 12 residues. The germline V gene encodes CDR1 SQVTM and CDR2 ANQGSEA. V dropped 7 bases and J dropped 5; count of bases not matched to a gene: 7. CDR3 loop: CSATGAWTEAFF. CDR3 sequence (DNA): TGCAGCGCCACAGGGGCGTGGACTGAAGCTTTCTTT.

The CDR3 nucleotides are TGTGCCAGCAGTGCGACTAGCGTCACAGATACGCAGTATTTT. It is translated as CASSATSVTDTQYF. The chain has TRBV6-4 and TRBJ2-3; 8 nucleotides agree with TRBD2. The CDR3 length is 14 residues. V was clipped by 4 bases and J by 2 bases; unmatched bases: 2. From germline, CDR1 is MRHNA and CDR2 SNTAGT.

The chain joins TRBV10-2 to TRBJ2-7, with D perhaps TRBD1 (5 bases). Trimming took off 5 bases at V and 2 bases at J, with 10 bases between the two ends. The germline V gene has CDR1 WSHSY and CDR2 SAAADI. The CDR3 has 13 amino acids. CDR3 nucleotide sequence: TGCGCCAGCAGTATAGGGGATACCTACGAGCAGTACTTC. Its translation is CASSIGDTYEQYF.

Only a few counts were recorded for this clone. The CDR3 sequence is CASSETSGLLPYEQYF. The CDR3 region has the DNA TGTGCCAGCAGCGAAACCTCGGGACTGCTACCCTACGAGCAGTACTTC. The chain joins TRBV21-1 to TRBJ2-7; the table's D call, TRBD2, has no DNA check behind it. TRBV21-1 constitutes a pseudogene. CDR3 size: 16 residues.

The rearrangement uses TRBV29-1 and TRBJ2-1; a possible D gene is TRBD2 (6 bases). V shed 7 bases and J shed 9 bases, with 19 bases lying between them. The CDR3 extends over 13 amino acids. The germline V gene encodes CDR1 SQVTM and CDR2 ANQGSEA. The CDR3 spells CSAGGRGGGEQFF. The CDR3 coding sequence is TGCAGCGCCGGGGGAAGGGGAGGAGGTGAGCAGTTCTTC.

This clone has just one count. This rearrangement joins TRBV4-1 to TRBJ1-2; a possible D gene is TRBD1 (5 bases). Trimming took off 4 bases at V and 0 bases at J, with 9 bases between the two ends. The CDR3 loop spans 14 amino acids. Germline CDR1 and CDR2: MGHRA and YSYEKL. The CDR3 sequence is CASSLDRANYGYTF. The CDR3 nucleotides read TGCGCCAGCAGCCTCGACAGAGCTAACTATGGCTACACCTTC.

The rearrangement links TRBV18 to TRBJ2-1; 7 positions match TRBD2. Germline values: CDR1 KGHSH, CDR2 LQKENI. This CDR3 contains 14 residues. V lost 3 bases, J lost 2 bases, and 1 base stayed unmatched. DNA of the CDR3: TGTGCCAGCTCACCCAGCGGGACCTACAATGAGCAGTTCTTC. Translated: CASSPSGTYNEQFF.

This chain uses TRBV5-6 with TRBJ2-3; the match to TRBD2 covers 7 bases. The junction had 11 bases not matched to a gene; V was cut back by 3 bases and J by 7 bases. Looked up from germline, CDR1 is SGHDT and CDR2 is YYEEEE. CDR3 size: 15 residues. Here the CDR3 reads CASSWGGAPPYTQYF. CDR3 sequence (DNA): TGTGCCAGCAGCTGGGGGGGAGCCCCCCCTTATACGCAGTATTTT.

The J gene is TRBJ2-7, the V gene TRBV5-1; a weak D match, TRBD1 (5 bases). There are 13 residues in the CDR3. Trimming left V 5 bases short and J 2 bases short, with 11 bases between. Germline V gene lookup returns CDR1 SGHRS and CDR2 YFSETQ. The CDR3: CASSSDRTYEQYF. As DNA, the CDR3 is TGCGCCAGCAGTTCTGACAGAACCTACGAGCAGTACTTC.

The chain uses TRBV4-3 and TRBJ1-1, with D perhaps TRBD1 (5 bases). The V end lost 0 bases, the J end lost 6 bases, and 8 bases lay between the germline ends. This CDR3 contains 13 residues. CDR1 and CDR2 from the germline V gene are LGHNA and YSLEER. The CDR3 protein is CASSQDRDSEAFF. CDR3 coding DNA: TGCGCCAGCAGCCAAGACAGGGACTCTGAAGCTTTCTTT.

This chain uses TRBV7-9 with TRBJ1-2; D is perhaps TRBD1 (6 bases). Germline CDR1 reads SEHNR; CDR2 reads FQNEAQ (reference sequence). The CDR3 runs 15 residues. The germline V and J ends were trimmed by 5 bases and 4 bases, with 17 bases remaining between them. CDR3 nucleotide sequence: TGTGCCAGCAGCGCAGGGGTCCTTAAGCTCTATGGCTACACCTTC. Residues: CASSAGVLKLYGYTF.

This clone was picked up one time. The CDR3 loop reads CASSNSGNSGARGGYTF. The CDR3 DNA sequence: TGTGCCAGCTCAAATTCCGGAAACTCAGGGGCCAGGGGGGGCTACACCTTC. V is TRBV18 and J is TRBJ1-2; TRBD1 matches at 7 bases. Per the germline V gene, CDR1 is KGHSH and CDR2 is LQKENI. With V trimmed by 5 bases and J by 8 bases, 20 bases remained unmatched. The CDR3 spans 17 residues.

The chain has TRBV14 and TRBJ2-6, with D unclear. Germline CDR1 and CDR2: SGHDN and FVKESK. This CDR3 has 14 residues. Trimming stripped 6 bases from V and 0 bases from J, with 6 bases between. CDR3 loop: CASSLFSGANVLTF. CDR3 in DNA: TGTGCCAGCAGTTTATTCTCTGGGGCCAACGTCCTGACTTTC.

The V call is TRBV5-1, the J call TRBJ2-2; no clear D. V was pared by 7 bases and J by 6 bases, with 19 bases between. This CDR3 contains 15 residues. Looked up from germline, CDR1 is SGHRS and CDR2 is YFSETQ. The CDR3 sequence: CASQVYTSPSGELFF. Here the CDR3 DNA reads TGCGCCAGCCAGGTTTATACATCTCCATCCGGGGAGCTGTTTTTT.

This clone occurred a few times. This chain connects TRBV19 to TRBJ2-2; TRBD2 aligns across 14 bases. V dropped 4 bases and J dropped 7; count of bases not matched to a gene: 5. Germline values: CDR1 LNHDA, CDR2 SQIVND (reference sequence). The CDR3 loop spans 16 amino acids. The CDR3, as DNA: TGTGCCAGTAGTACGAGGACTAGCGGGAGGTACGGGGAGCTGTTTTTT. Residues: CASSTRTSGRYGELFF.

The genes are TRBV28 and TRBJ2-7; perhaps TRBD1 as D (6 bases). V was shortened by 6 bases and J by 5 bases, with 20 bases between the two germline ends. Germline values: CDR1 MDHEN, CDR2 SYDVKM. This CDR3 is 15 amino acids long. The CDR3 DNA reads TGTGCCAGCAGACGACGGGACACCGTTTCCCACGAGCAGTACTTC. It encodes CASRRRDTVSHEQYF.

The chain links TRBV6-4 to TRBJ1-4, with D maybe TRBD1 (5 bases). The CDR3 is 15 residues long. The V gene lost 0 bases and the J gene lost 7 bases, with 12 bases spanning the gap. Germline-derived CDR1 and CDR2 are MRHNA and SNTAGT. This CDR3 is CASSDSGQGGEKLFF. The CDR3, as DNA: TGTGCCAGCAGTGACTCGGGGCAGGGAGGTGAAAAACTGTTTTTT.

The chain employs TRBV19 and TRBJ2-2, with TRBD2 identical over 7 bases. The CDR3 extends over 15 amino acids. J lost 7 bases, V lost 1 base, and 6 bases had no gene match. The germline V gene has CDR1 LNHDA and CDR2 SQIVND (reference sequence). CDR3 residues: CASSIARERGGELFF. The CDR3 nucleotides read TGTGCCAGTAGTATAGCGCGGGAGAGGGGCGGGGAGCTGTTTTTT.

The chain uses TRBV5-4 and TRBJ2-3, with 8 positions matching TRBD2. After removal of 0 bases from V and 4 bases from J, the junction contained 1 base not matched to a gene. CDR1 SGHNT and CDR2 YYREEE come from the germline V gene (reference sequence). The CDR3 is 14 amino acids. The CDR3 spells CASSLGLAPDTQYF. CDR3 in DNA: TGTGCCAGCAGCTTGGGACTAGCGCCAGATACGCAGTATTTT.

V gene TRBV5-6 combines with J gene TRBJ2-7, with D tentatively TRBD2 (5 bases). With 5 bases removed from V and 0 bases from J, the gap between germline ends came to 9 bases. Germline assignment: CDR1 SGHDT and CDR2 YYEEEE. This CDR3 is built from 13 residues. Here the CDR3 DNA reads TGTGCCAGCAGTTCGGGGATCTCCTACGAGCAGTACTTC. It codes for CASSSGISYEQYF.

This clone was counted only a few times. This chain connects TRBV28 to TRBJ1-1; D remains unclear. V was pared by 1 base and J by 4 bases, with 4 bases between. There are 12 residues in the CDR3. In germline, CDR1 is MDHEN, CDR2 SYDVKM. The CDR3, as DNA: TGTGCCAGCAGTTTATACGGCACTGAAGCTTTCTTT. Translation gives CASSLYGTEAFF.

J is TRBJ1-1 and V is TRBV28; the match to TRBD1 covers 7 bases. The CDR3 contains 17 residues. With V trimmed by 6 bases and J by 4 bases, 17 bases remained unmatched. Germline lookup yields CDR1 MDHEN and CDR2 SYDVKM. The CDR3 DNA sequence: TGTGCCAGCAGCTCCATCGGGAGGGGGCTTGTAAGCACTGAAGCTTTCTTT. It translates to CASSSIGRGLVSTEAFF.

This clone was picked up a small number of times. The chain uses TRBV7-9 and TRBJ1-2, with 9 bases lining up with TRBD1. CDR1 is SEHNR, CDR2 FQNEAQ, per germline (reference sequence). Trimming cost V 3 bases and J 8 bases; bases outside gene matches: 4. The CDR3 totals 13 residues. The chain's CDR3 is CASSLGQGRGYTF. The DNA of the CDR3 is TGTGCCAGCAGCTTGGGACAGGGAAGGGGCTACACCTTC. The entire variable domain, with the rest obtained from reference TRBV7-9 and TRBJ1-2, is as follows: DTGVSQNPRHKITKRGQNVTFRCDPISEHNRLYWYRQTLGQGPEFLTYFQNEAQLEKSRLLSDRFSAERPKGSFSTLEIQRTEQGDSAMYLCASSLGQGRGYTFGSGTRLTVV.

In its sample, this clone was seen a few times. The chain has TRBV19 and TRBJ2-3, with TRBD2 matching over 7 bases. CDR3 length: 14 residues. V gave up 4 bases and J gave up 4 bases; unmatched junction bases: 5. CDR1 LNHDA and CDR2 SQIVND come from the germline V gene (reference sequence). This CDR3 reads CASSRGAGADTQYF. In DNA form, the CDR3 reads TGTGCCAGTAGTAGAGGGGCGGGAGCAGATACGCAGTATTTT.

This chain uses TRBV15 with TRBJ2-1, with a possible D match to TRBD2 (6 bases). The V end was cut by 2 bases, the J end by 9 bases, with 17 bases between. Germline V CDR1 and CDR2: LNHNV, YYDKDF (reference sequence). The CDR3 extends over 15 amino acids. This CDR3 reads CATSRPKTRDAEQFF. CDR3 nucleotide sequence: TGTGCCACCAGCAGACCAAAGACTAGAGATGCTGAGCAGTTCTTC. The full variable domain, rest sourced from reference TRBV15 and TRBJ2-1, is DAMVIQNPRYQVTQFGKPVTLSCSQTLNHNVMYWYQQKSSQAPKLLFHYYDKDFNNEADTPDNFQSRRPNTSFCFLDIRSPGLGDTAMYLCATSRPKTRDAEQFFGPGTRLTVL.

V gene TRBV7-3 combines with J gene TRBJ2-5, with TRBD1 as a possible D gene (5 bases). Germline V gene sequence: CDR1 SGHTA, CDR2 FQGTGA. Trimming shortened V by 0 bases and J by 0 bases, and 5 bases separated the two germline ends. The CDR3 has 14 residues. Written as DNA, the CDR3 is TGTGCCAGCAGCTTAACAGGGGACCAAGAGACCCAGTACTTC. This translates into CASSLTGDQETQYF.

The V call is TRBV5-4, the J call TRBJ2-1; TRBD1 is a possible D gene (5 bases). V was pared by 1 base and J by 9 bases, with 5 bases between. The germline gives CDR1 SGHNT, CDR2 YYREEE (reference sequence). CDR3 length equals 11 residues. In DNA form, the CDR3 reads TGTGCCAGCAGCTTGCAGGGTGAGCAGTTCTTC. It is translated as CASSLQGEQFF.

The chain combines TRBV5-8 with TRBJ1-2; 7 nucleotides agree with TRBD1. Germline V gene data show CDR1 as SGHTS and CDR2 as YDEGEE. This CDR3 spans 15 amino acids. V trimming: 5 bases; J trimming: 4 bases; junction bases outside the gene matches: 11. CDR3 in amino acids: CASRRGTALFYGYTF. The CDR3 DNA is TGTGCCAGCAGGCGCGGGACAGCCCTTTTCTATGGCTACACCTTC.